This record looks at one T cell receptor beta chain sequence and its context. This entry comes from a study of cytotoxic CD8 clonotypes in ibrutinib-treated CLL. Study-level background: Mean values per sample were a few hundred thousand productive templates and 94,082 productive rearrangements.

Cryopreserved PBMCs were the source of around 2 micrograms of genomic DNA, which went to TCR beta libraries. With sequencing, the targeted depth ranged from 1 in 200,000 to 1 in 1 million T cells. Profiled with immunoSEQ multiplex PCR; TCRdb holds only in-frame clones, not every one. The sample gives about 140,000 clones, around 81% of which show up once; about 7.6% is in the top ten. The receptor comes from a human donor with chronic lymphocytic leukemia. This specimen consisted of PBMCs, obtained after 36 months of ibrutinib treatment.

The CDR3 nucleotides read TGTGCCAGCAGCTTGGCTGTGACCCAGCATTTT. Translated: CASSLAVTQHF. The rearrangement links TRBV5-8 to TRBJ1-5; D gene unclear. CDR1 and CDR2 from the germline V gene are SGHTS and YDEGEE. The CDR3 length is 11 residues. V lost 0 bases and J 11 bases, leaving 6 bases between the germline ends. The full variable domain, completed using reference TRBV5-8 and TRBJ1-5, is EAGVTQSPTHLIKTRGQQATLRCSPISGHTSVYWYQQALGLGLQFLLWYDEGEERNRGNFPPRFSGRQFPNYSSELNVNALELEDSALYLCASSLAVTQHFGDGTRLSIL.